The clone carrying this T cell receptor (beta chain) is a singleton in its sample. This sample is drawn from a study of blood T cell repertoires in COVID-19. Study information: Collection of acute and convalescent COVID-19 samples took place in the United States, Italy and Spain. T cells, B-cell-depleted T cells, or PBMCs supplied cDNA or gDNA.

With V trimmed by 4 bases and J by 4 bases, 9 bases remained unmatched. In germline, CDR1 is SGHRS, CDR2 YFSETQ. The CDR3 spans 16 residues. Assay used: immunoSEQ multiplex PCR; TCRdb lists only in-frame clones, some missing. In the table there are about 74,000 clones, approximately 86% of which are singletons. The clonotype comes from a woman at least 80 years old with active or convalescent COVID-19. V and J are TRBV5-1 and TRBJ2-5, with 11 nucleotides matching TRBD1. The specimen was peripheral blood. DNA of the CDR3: TGCGCCAGCAGCCCGGTGGGACAGGGGGTTGGAGAGACCCAGTACTTC. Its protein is CASSPVGQGVGETQYF.